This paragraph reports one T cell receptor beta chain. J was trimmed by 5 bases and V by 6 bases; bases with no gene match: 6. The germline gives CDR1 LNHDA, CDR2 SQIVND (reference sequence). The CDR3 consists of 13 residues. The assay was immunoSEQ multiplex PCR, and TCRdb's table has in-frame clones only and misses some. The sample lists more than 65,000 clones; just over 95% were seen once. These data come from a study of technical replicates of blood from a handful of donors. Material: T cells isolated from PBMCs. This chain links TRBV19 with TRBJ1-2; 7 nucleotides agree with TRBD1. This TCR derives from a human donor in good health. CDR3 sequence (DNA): TGTGCCAGTAGAACAGGACAGGAATATGGCTACACCTTC. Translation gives CASRTGQEYGYTF.